This TCR beta chain was sequenced for a study of blood T cell repertoires in COVID-19. Overall study context: Material from acute and convalescent COVID-19 was sourced from the United States, Italy and Spain. The analysed material was cDNA or gDNA that came from T cells, B-cell-depleted T cells, or PBMCs.

The V segment lost 2 bases and the J segment 7 bases; nucleotides outside the gene matches: 12. There are 16 residues in the CDR3. Germline CDR1 SGHAT, CDR2 FQNNGV. Original handling: Cell counts per sample came from amplifying reference gene primers. Generated by immunoSEQ multiplex PCR, the TCRdb table keeps only in-frame clones and is missing some. Clone size and the V and J calls come from that table; the DNA yielded D and trimming. Of about 180,000 clones listed, around 80% are singletons. The sample comprised peripheral blood. The TCR originated in a human donor in a cohort sampled during active COVID-19. The chain is built from TRBV11-2 and TRBJ2-5; 8 nucleotides line up with TRBD2. Here the CDR3 reads CASSLRTPGGRATQYF. CDR3 nucleotides: TGTGCCAGCAGCTTACGAACCCCGGGGGGGCGGGCGACCCAGTACTTC. The variable domain in full, completed from reference TRBV11-2 and TRBJ2-5, reads EAGVAQSPRYKIIEKRQSVAFWCNPISGHATLYWYQQILGQGPKLLIQFQNNGVVDDSQLPKDRFSAERLKGVDSTLKIQPAKLEDSAVYLCASSLRTPGGRATQYFGPGTRLLVL.